A single T cell receptor beta chain is shown here with its context. The data originate from a study of technical replicates of blood from a few donors. The CDR3 totals 16 residues. V was trimmed by 6 bases and J by 0 bases, leaving 17 bases between them. Looked up from germline, CDR1 is LNHDA and CDR2 is SQIVND (reference sequence). This table comes from immunoSEQ multiplex PCR, and its TCRdb copy is limited to in-frame clones, with some not included. The table has 75,000 to 95,000 clones, over 80% seen once. The sample was T cells isolated from PBMCs. This sequence joins TRBV19 and TRBJ1-1; D unclear. The sequence was collected from a human donor in good health. DNA of the CDR3: TGTGCCAGTAGAGAAATACTAAGGAAGATGAACACTGAAGCTTTCTTT. Translation gives CASREILRKMNTEAFF.